The 2 T cell receptor beta chains listed next were all sequenced from one sample in a study of blood T cell repertoires in COVID-19. TCRdb's table, derived via immunoSEQ multiplex PCR, lists solely in-frame clones and lacks some. This table has 300,000 to 400,000 clones, almost 90% appearing once. Sequencing was carried out using peripheral blood. All receptors come from a woman in her 70s with COVID-19, enrolled during active disease.

The chain recombines TRBV7-2 with TRBJ2-5; TRBD2 matches 9 bases. Germline V gives CDR1 SGHTA, CDR2 FQGNSA. With 5 bases clipped from V and 5 bases from J, the junction kept 6 bases outside the gene matches. This CDR3 region has 14 residues. The chain's CDR3 is CASSPGLARETQYF. DNA of the CDR3: TGTGCCAGCAGCCCGGGACTAGCACGGGAGACCCAGTACTTC.

The rearrangement uses TRBV6-5 and TRBJ1-6; 7 nucleotides line up with TRBD1. Germline V gene data show CDR1 as MNHEY and CDR2 as SVGAGI. The CDR3 is 14 amino acids. Trimming took 10 bases from V and 6 from J; bases not matched to a gene: 9. CDR3 nucleotides: TGTGCCACTCAGAAGGGACAGATTAATTCACCCCTCCACTTT. Translating gives CATQKGQINSPLHF.